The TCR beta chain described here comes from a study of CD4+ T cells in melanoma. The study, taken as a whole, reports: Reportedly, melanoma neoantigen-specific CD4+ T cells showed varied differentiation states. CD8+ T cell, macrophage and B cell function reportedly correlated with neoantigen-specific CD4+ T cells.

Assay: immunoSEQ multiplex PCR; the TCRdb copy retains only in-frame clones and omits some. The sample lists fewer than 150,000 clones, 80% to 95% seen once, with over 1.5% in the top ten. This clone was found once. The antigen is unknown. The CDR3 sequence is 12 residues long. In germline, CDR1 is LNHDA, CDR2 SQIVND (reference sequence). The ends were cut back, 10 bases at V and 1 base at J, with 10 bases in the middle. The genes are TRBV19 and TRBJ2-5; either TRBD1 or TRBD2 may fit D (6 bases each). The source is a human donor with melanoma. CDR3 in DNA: TGTGCCACCCGGGGGCGCCAAGAGACCCAGTACTTC. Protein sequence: CATRGRQETQYF.